This T cell receptor beta chain was retrieved from a study of beta chain features in type 1 diabetes. Findings and limits, study-wide: All four CD4+ subsets from Type 1 diabetes patients carried moderately but significantly shorter TCRB CDR3s.

V lost 2 bases and J lost 6, with 20 bases in between. The CDR3 is 16 residues long. Germline V gene sequence: CDR1 SGHRS, CDR2 YFSETQ. The sequenced template was cDNA made from the entire isolated RNA. Repertoires were generated with immunoSEQ multiplex PCR, while TCRdb's copy carries only in-frame clones and drops some. The repertoire has 45,000 to 60,000 clones, 55% to 80% of them found once; the top ten carry under 0.3%. For this clone: Antigen: not known.

The receptor was derived from a woman in her thirties with type 1 diabetes. The sample comprised stem cell memory CD4+ T cells from blood. The chain joins TRBV5-1 to TRBJ1-2, with D tentatively TRBD1 (6 bases). CDR3 amino acids: CASSFGQPNGVNGYTF. The CDR3 DNA reads as TGCGCCAGCAGCTTCGGACAGCCTAACGGGGTCAATGGCTACACCTTC.